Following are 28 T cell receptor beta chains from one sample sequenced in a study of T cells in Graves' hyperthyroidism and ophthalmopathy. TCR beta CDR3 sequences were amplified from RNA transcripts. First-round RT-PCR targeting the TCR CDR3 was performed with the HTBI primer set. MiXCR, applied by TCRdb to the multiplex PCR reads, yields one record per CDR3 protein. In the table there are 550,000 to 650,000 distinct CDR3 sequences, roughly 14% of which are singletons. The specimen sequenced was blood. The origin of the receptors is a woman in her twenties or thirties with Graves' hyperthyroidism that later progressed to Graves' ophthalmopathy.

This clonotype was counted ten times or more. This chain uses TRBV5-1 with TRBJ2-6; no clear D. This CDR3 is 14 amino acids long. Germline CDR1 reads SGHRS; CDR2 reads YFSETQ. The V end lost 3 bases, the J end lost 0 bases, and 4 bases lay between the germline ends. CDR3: CASSSNSGANVLTF. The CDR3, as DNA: TGCGCCAGCAGCTCGAACTCTGGGGCCAACGTCCTGACTTTC.

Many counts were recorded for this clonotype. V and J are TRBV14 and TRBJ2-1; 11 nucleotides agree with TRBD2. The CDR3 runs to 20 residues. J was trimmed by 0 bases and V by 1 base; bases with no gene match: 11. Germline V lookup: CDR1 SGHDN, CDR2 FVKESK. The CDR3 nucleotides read TGTGCCAGCAGCCAAGGGGTTAGGCTAGCGGGAGGACTCTCCTACAATGAGCAGTTCTTC. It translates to CASSQGVRLAGGLSYNEQFF.

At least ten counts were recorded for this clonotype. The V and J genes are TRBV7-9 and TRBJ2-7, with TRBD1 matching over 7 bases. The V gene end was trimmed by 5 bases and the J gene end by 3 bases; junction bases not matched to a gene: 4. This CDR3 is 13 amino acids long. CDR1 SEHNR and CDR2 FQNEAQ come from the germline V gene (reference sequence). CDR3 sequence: CASSPGQNYEQYF. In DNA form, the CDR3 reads TGTGCCAGCAGCCCGGGACAGAACTACGAGCAGTACTTC.

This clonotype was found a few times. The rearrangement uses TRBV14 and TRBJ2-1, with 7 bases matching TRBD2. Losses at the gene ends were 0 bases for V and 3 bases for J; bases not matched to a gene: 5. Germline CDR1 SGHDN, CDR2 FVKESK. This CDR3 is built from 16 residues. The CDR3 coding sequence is TGTGCCAGCAGCCAAGATCTAAGCGGGGTCTACAATGAGCAGTTCTTC. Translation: CASSQDLSGVYNEQFF.

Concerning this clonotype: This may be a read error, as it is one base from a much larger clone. The CDR3 nucleotides are TGTGCCAGCAGTGTTGGGACAGCCGCCTACAAGCAGTACTTC. Translating gives CASSVGTAAYKQYF. This sequence joins TRBV6-1 and TRBJ2-7; 7 nucleotides align to TRBD1. The CDR3 length is 14 residues. In germline, CDR1 is MNHNS, CDR2 SASEGT.

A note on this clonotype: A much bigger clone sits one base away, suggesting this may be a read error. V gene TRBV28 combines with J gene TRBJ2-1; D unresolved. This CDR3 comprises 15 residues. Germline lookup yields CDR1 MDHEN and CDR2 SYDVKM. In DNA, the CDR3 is TGTGCCAGCAGTTCCGTGCCGGTTTCCTACAATGAGCAGTCCTTC. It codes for CASSSVPVSYNEQSF.

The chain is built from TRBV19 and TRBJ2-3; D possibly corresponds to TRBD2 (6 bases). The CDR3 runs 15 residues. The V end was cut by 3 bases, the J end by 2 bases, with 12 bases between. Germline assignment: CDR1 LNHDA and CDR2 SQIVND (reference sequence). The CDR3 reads CASSIGLGLTDTQYF. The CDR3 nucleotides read TGTGCCAGTAGTATTGGGTTGGGACTCACAGATACGCAGTATTTT.

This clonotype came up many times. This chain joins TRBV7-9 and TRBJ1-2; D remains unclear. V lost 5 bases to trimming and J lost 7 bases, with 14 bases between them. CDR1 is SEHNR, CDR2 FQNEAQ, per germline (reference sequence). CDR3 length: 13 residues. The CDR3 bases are TGTGCCAGCAGCCCCCATGAGTTGGGTGGCTACACCTTC. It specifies CASSPHELGGYTF.

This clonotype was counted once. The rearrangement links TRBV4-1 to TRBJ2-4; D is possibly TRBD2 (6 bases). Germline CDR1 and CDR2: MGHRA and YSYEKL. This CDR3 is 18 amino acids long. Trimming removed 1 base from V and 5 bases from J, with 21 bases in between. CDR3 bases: TGCGCCAGCAGCCAAGTGGTTGCGGGGAACGTGGGGGAAAACATTCAGTACTTC. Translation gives CASSQVVAGNVGENIQYF.

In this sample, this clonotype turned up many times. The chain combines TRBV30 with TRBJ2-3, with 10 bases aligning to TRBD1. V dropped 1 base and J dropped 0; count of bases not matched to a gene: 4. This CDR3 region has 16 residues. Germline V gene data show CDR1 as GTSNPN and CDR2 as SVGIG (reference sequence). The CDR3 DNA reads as TGTGCCTGGAGTGGGCGACAGGGGGCAAGCACAGATACGCAGTATTTT. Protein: CAWSGRQGASTDTQYF.

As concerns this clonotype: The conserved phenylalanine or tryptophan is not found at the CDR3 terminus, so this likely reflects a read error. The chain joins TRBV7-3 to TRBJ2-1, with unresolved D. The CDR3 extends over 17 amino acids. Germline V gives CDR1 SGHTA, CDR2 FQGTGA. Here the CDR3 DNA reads TGTGCCAGCAGCTTAACGTCCTATTACGCCCTCTACAAGGAGCAGTTCTGC. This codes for CASSLTSYYALYKEQFC.

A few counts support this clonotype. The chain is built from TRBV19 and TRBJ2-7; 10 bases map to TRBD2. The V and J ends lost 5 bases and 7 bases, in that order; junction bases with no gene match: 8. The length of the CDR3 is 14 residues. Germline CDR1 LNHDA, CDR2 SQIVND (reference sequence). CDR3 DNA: TGTGCCAGTAGTTCGCTAGCGGGAGCGGGGGAGCAGTACTTC. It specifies CASSSLAGAGEQYF.

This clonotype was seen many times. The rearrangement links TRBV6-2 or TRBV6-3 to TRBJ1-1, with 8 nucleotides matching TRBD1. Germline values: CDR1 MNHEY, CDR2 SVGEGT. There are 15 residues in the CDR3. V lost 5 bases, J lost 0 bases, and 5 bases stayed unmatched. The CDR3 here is CASSPRDRLNTEAFF. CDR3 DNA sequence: TGTGCCAGCAGTCCCCGGGACAGGTTGAACACTGAAGCTTTCTTT.

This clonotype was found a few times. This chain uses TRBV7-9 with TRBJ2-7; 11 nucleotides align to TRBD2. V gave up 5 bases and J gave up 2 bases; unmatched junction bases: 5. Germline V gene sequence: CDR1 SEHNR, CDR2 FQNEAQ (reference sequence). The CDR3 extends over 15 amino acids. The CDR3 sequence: CASSRLAGHPYEQYF. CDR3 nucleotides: TGTGCCAGCAGCCGACTAGCGGGACACCCCTACGAGCAGTACTTC. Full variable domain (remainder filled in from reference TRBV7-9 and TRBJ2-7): DTGVSQNPRHKITKRGQNVTFRCDPISEHNRLYWYRQTLGQGPEFLTYFQNEAQLEKSRLLSDRFSAERPKGSFSTLEIQRTEQGDSAMYLCASSRLAGHPYEQYFGPGTRLTVT.

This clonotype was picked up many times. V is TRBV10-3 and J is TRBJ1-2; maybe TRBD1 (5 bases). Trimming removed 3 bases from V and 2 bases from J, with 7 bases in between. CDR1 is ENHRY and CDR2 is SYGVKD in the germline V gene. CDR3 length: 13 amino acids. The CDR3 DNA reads TGTGCCATCAGTGACGACAGAAACTATGGCTACACCTTC. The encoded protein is CAISDDRNYGYTF.

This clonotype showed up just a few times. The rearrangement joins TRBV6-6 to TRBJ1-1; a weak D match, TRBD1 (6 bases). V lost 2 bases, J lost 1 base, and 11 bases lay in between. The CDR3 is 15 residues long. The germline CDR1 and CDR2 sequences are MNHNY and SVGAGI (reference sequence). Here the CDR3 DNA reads TGTGCCAGCAGTTACCTCCTGGACAGGAACACTGAAGCTTTCTTT. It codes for CASSYLLDRNTEAFF.

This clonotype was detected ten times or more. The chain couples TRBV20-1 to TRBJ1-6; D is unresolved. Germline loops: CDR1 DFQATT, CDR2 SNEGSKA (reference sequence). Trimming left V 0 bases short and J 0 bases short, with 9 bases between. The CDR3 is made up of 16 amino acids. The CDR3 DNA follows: TGCAGTGCTAGAGACCACCGGAGCTCCTATAATTCACCCCTCCACTTT. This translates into CSARDHRSSYNSPLHF.

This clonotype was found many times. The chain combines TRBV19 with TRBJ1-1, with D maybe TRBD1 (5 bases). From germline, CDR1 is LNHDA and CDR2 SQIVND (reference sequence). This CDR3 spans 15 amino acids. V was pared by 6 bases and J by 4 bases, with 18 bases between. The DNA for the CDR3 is TGTGCCAGTAGACCACAGGACGGGTGGGGCACTGAAGCTTTCTTT. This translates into CASRPQDGWGTEAFF.

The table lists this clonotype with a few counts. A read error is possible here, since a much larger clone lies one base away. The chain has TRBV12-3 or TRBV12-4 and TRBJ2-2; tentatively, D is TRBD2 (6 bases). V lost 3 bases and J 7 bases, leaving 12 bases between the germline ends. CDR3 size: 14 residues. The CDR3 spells CASSLGRGSGELFF. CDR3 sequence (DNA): TGTGCCAGCAGTTTGGGACGGGGGAGCGGGGAGCTGTTTTTT.

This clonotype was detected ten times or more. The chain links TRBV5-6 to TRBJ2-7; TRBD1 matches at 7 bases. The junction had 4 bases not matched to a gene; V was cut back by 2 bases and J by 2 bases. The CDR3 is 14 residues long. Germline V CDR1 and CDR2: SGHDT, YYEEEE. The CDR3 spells CASSLGQEPYEQYF. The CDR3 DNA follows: TGTGCCAGCAGCTTAGGACAGGAACCCTACGAGCAGTACTTC.

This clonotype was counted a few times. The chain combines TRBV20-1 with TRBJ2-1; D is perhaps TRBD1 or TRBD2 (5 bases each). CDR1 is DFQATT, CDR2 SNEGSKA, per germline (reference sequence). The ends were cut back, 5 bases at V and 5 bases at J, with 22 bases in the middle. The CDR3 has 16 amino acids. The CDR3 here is CSAPPPGPVGDNEQFF. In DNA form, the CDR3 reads TGCAGTGCTCCTCCTCCGGGACCGGTGGGGGACAATGAGCAGTTCTTC.

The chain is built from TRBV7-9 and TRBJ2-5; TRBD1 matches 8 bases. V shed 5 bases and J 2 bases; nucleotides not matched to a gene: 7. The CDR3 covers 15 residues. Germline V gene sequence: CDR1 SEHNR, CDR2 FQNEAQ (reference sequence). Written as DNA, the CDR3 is TGTGCCAGCAGCCCAGGGACAGGAGGTCAAGAGACCCAGTACTTC. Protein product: CASSPGTGGQETQYF.

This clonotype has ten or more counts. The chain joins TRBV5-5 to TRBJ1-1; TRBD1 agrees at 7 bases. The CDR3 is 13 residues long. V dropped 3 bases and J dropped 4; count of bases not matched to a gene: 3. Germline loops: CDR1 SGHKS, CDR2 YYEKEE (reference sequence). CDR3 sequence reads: CASSSGTATEAFF. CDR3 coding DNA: TGTGCCAGCAGCTCTGGGACAGCCACTGAAGCTTTCTTT.

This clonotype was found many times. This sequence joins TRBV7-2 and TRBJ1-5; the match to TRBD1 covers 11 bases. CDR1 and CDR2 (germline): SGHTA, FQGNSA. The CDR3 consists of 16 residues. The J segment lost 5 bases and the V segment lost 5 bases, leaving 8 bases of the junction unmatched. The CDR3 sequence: CASSGPGTGGDQPQHF. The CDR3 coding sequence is TGTGCCAGCAGCGGTCCCGGGACAGGGGGTGATCAGCCCCAGCATTTT. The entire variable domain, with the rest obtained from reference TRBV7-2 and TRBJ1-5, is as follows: GAGVSQSPSNKVTEKGKDVELRCDPISGHTALYWYRQSLGQGLEFLIYFQGNSAPDKSGLPSDRFSAERTGGSVSTLTIQRTQQEDSAVYLCASSGPGTGGDQPQHFGDGTRLSIL.

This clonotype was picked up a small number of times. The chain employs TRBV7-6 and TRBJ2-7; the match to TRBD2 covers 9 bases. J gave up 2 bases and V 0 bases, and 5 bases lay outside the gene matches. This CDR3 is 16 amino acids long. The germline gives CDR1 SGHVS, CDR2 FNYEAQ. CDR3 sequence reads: CASSLAVSGSPYEQYF. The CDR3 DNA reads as TGTGCCAGCAGCTTAGCGGTTAGCGGGAGTCCCTACGAGCAGTACTTC.

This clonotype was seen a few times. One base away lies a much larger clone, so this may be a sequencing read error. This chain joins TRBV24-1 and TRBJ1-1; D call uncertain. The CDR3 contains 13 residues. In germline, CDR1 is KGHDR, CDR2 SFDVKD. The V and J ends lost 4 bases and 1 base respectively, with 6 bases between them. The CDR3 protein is CATSEGPNTEAFF. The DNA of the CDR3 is TGTGCCACCAGTGAAGGGCCGAACACTGAAGCTTTCTTT.

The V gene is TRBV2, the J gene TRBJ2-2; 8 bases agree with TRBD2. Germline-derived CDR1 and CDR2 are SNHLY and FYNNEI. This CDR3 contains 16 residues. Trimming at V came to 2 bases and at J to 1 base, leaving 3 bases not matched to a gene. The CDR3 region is CASSEMGLVNTGELFF. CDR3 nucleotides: TGTGCCAGCAGTGAAATGGGACTAGTGAACACCGGGGAGCTGTTTTTT.

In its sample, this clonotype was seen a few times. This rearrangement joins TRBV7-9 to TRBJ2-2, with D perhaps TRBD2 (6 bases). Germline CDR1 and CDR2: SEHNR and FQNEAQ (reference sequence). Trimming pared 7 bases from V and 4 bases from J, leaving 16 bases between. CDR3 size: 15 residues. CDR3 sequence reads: CASNPKSSGTGELFF. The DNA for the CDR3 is TGTGCCAGCAACCCCAAAAGTAGCGGCACCGGGGAGCTGTTTTTT.